This note documents a single T cell receptor beta chain sequence. This record comes from a study of blood T cell repertoires in COVID-19. Assay used: immunoSEQ multiplex PCR; TCRdb lists only in-frame clones, some missing. The table shows under 150,000 clones, with roughly four fifths occurring only once. CDR3 length: 14 amino acids. V lost 4 bases, J lost 0 bases, and 10 bases lay in between. CDR1 SGHRS and CDR2 YFSETQ come from the germline V gene. The receptor was isolated from a man aged 25-45 years who had recovered from COVID-19. J is TRBJ2-5 and V is TRBV5-1, with TRBD2 as a possible D gene (6 bases). Sequencing was performed on PBMCs or T cells enriched from blood (not recorded which). As DNA, the CDR3 is TGCGCCAGCAGCGCGGGACTGTACCAAGAGACCCAGTACTTC. It specifies CASSAGLYQETQYF.